This T cell receptor (beta chain) was captured by sequencing in a study of cytomegalovirus exposure and HLA in healthy donors. The CDR3 length is 13 residues. Germline V CDR1 and CDR2: SGHVS, FQNEAQ. V was pared by 0 bases and J by 2 bases, with 5 bases between. The PCR had 60 Vbeta and 13 Jbeta primers. Assay used: immunoSEQ multiplex PCR; TCRdb lists only in-frame clones, some missing. The table records some 270,000 clones, around 80% of them present only once. Findings and caveats of the study: Only CMV serostatus was available as immune exposure information.

This clone has just a few counts. Its matching antigen is unknown. The chain links TRBV7-8 to TRBJ2-7; perhaps TRBD2 as D (5 bases). The sequence was obtained from a girl aged 2 to 9 in good health and CMV-seronegative. The sample comprised PBMCs. CDR3 in amino acids: CASSLAEAYEQYF. CDR3 coding DNA: TGTGCCAGCAGCTTAGCGGAGGCCTACGAGCAGTACTTC.